A selection of T cell receptor beta chains follows, all from one sample in a study of blood T cell repertoires in COVID-19. TCRdb's table, derived via immunoSEQ multiplex PCR, lists solely in-frame clones and lacks some. The table includes about 170,000 clones, 84% detected once. The sequenced material came from peripheral blood. The receptors come from an elderly woman with COVID-19, enrolled during active disease. Each CDR3 is given with its conserved first and last residue. The order of the fields is D gene, J gene, V gene, clone size, CDR3 protein, CDR3 DNA. A D gene is named only where the DNA matches it firmly. Expanded clones get a size class; other rows say once, few or many, or leave the size out.

>TRBD1|TRBJ2-7|TRBV7-2|NA
CASSLSTGGIYEQYF
TGTGCCAGCAGCCTATCGACAGGGGGCATATACGAGCAGTACTTC
>TRBD2|TRBJ2-7|TRBV2|few
CASIRGDEQYF
TGTGCCAGCATCCGGGGGGACGAGCAGTACTTC
>NA|TRBJ1-2|TRBV5-1|NA
CASSLGRGIPGGYTF
TGCGCCAGCAGCTTGGGCAGGGGAATTCCGGGTGGCTACACCTTC
>NA|TRBJ2-7|TRBV28|once
CASSPFGGHRYEQYF
TGTGCCAGCAGCCCTTTCGGCGGCCATCGCTACGAGCAGTACTTC
>NA|TRBJ1-3|TRBV10-3|NA
CAISESLGLNSGNTIYF
TGTGCCATCAGTGAGTCTCTTGGACTGAACTCTGGAAACACCATATATTTT
>NA|TRBJ2-3|TRBV7-3|NA
CASSLGAGGTDTQYF
TGTGCCAGCAGCTTGGGGGCGGGGGGCACAGATACGCAGTATTTT
>TRBD1|TRBJ1-1|TRBV19|NA
CASREGDRVSFSTEAFF
TGTGCCAGTAGAGAAGGGGACAGGGTATCCTTTAGCACTGAAGCTTTCTTT
>NA|TRBJ2-1|TRBV5-4|NA
CASSRDPSGDEQFF
TGTGCCAGCAGCCGGGACCCCTCGGGGGATGAGCAGTTCTTC
>NA|TRBJ1-5|TRBV19|NA
CASNTERVSGSNQPQHF
TGTGCCAGTAACACGGAGCGGGTTAGCGGAAGCAATCAGCCCCAGCATTTT
>TRBD1|TRBJ2-3|TRBV5-4|NA
CASSLGTGGADTQYF
TGTGCCAGCAGCTTGGGGACAGGGGGCGCAGATACGCAGTATTTT
>NA|TRBJ2-1|TRBV5-1|NA
CASSSGTFAYNEQFF
TGCGCCAGCAGCTCCGGGACTTTTGCCTACAATGAGCAGTTCTTC
>NA|TRBJ1-3|TRBV28|NA
CASSPPRGNGGNTIYF
TGTGCCAGCAGTCCCCCCAGGGGAAATGGGGGAAACACCATATATTTT
>NA|TRBJ2-2|TRBV7-2|NA
CASSYRTGTGELFF
TGTGCCAGCAGCTACCGTACCGGCACCGGGGAGCTGTTTTTT
>TRBD2|TRBJ2-5|TRBV27|NA
CASSLGLAGVGETQYF
TGTGCCAGCAGTCTGGGACTAGCGGGAGTCGGAGAGACCCAGTACTTC
>TRBD1|TRBJ1-3|TRBV10-3|NA
CAMETGGNTIYF
TGTGCCATGGAGACAGGGGGAAACACCATATATTTT
>TRBD1|TRBJ2-7|TRBV25-1|NA
CASTLPDREGEQYF
TGTGCCAGCACCCTCCCGGACAGGGAAGGCGAGCAGTACTTC
>NA|TRBJ1-2|TRBV24-1|NA
CATSDFSGGGYTF
TGTGCCACCAGTGATTTCTCCGGGGGTGGCTACACCTTC
>NA|TRBJ2-3|TRBV9|NA
CASSVDTVQGADTQYF
TGTGCCAGCAGCGTAGACACAGTACAGGGAGCAGATACGCAGTATTTT
>TRBD1|TRBJ2-2|TRBV19|NA
CASRAGGANTGELFF
TGTGCCAGTAGGGCAGGGGGCGCGAACACCGGGGAGCTGTTTTTT
>NA|TRBJ2-7|TRBV28|NA
CASSLGGQFRYEQYF
TGTGCCAGCAGTTTAGGGGGCCAGTTCCGCTACGAGCAGTACTTC
>TRBD1|TRBJ2-5|TRBV5-1|NA
CASSRQGVETQYF
TGCGCCAGCAGCAGACAGGGGGTAGAGACCCAGTACTTC
>TRBD1|TRBJ1-4|TRBV4-2|NA
CASSPPAGGNEKLFF
TGTGCCAGCAGCCCCCCGGCAGGGGGTAATGAAAAACTGTTTTTT
>TRBD2|TRBJ2-2|TRBV7-2|NA
CASSLAGLAGVTGELFF
TGTGCCAGCAGCTTAGCGGGACTAGCGGGAGTCACCGGGGAGCTGTTTTTT
>NA|TRBJ1-2|TRBV5-1|NA
CASSLELRPTNYGYTF
TGCGCCAGCAGCTTGGAATTGAGGCCCACTAACTATGGCTACACCTTC
>TRBD2|TRBJ2-3|TRBV5-4|NA
CASSVGTSGVVDTQYF
TGTGCCAGCAGCGTAGGGACTAGCGGGGTGGTAGATACGCAGTATTTT
>NA|TRBJ1-4|TRBV18|NA
CASSPGAAGRWWGTRTNEKLFF
TGTGCCAGCTCACCTGGAGCAGCGGGGCGATGGTGGGGGACCCGCACTAATGAAAAACTGTTTTTT
>NA|TRBJ1-5|TRBV16|once
CASSQGGQPQHF
TGTGCCAGCAGCCAGGGGGGTCAGCCCCAGCATTTT
>NA|TRBJ1-2|TRBV6-5|NA
CASRDMGGLGYTF
TGTGCCAGCAGAGATATGGGGGGGCTTGGCTACACCTTC
>TRBD2|TRBJ2-1|TRBV18|NA
CASSPPFDSGGINEQFF
TGTGCCAGCTCACCACCCTTTGATAGCGGGGGGATCAATGAGCAGTTCTTC
>TRBD1|TRBJ2-5|TRBV27|NA
CATTRTGGRETQYF
TGTGCCACCACGAGAACAGGGGGCCGGGAGACCCAGTACTTC
>NA|TRBJ2-7|TRBV13|NA
CASSLYGYEQYF
TGTGCCAGCAGCTTATACGGCTACGAGCAGTACTTC
>NA|TRBJ2-2|TRBV10-3|NA
CAITRVGAGELFF
TGTGCCATCACGCGGGTGGGTGCCGGGGAGCTGTTTTTT
>TRBD2|TRBJ2-3|TRBV9|NA
CASSVVRGGPADTQYF
TGTGCCAGCAGCGTAGTTCGCGGGGGGCCGGCAGATACGCAGTATTTT
>NA|TRBJ1-2|TRBV5-5|NA
CASSSEGSYGYTF
TGTGCCAGCAGCAGTGAGGGAAGCTATGGCTACACCTTC
>NA|TRBJ1-1|TRBV6-5|NA
CASRPTYGEGFF
TGTGCCAGCAGACCTACTTACGGGGAAGGTTTCTTT
>NA|TRBJ1-1|TRBV21-1|NA
CASSKAGTGAGTEAFF
TGTGCCAGCAGCAAAGCCGGGACAGGGGCGGGCACTGAAGCTTTCTTT
>TRBD2|TRBJ2-1|TRBV28|once
CASTLGLAGDNEQFF
TGTGCCAGCACACTCGGTCTAGCGGGGGACAATGAGCAGTTCTTC
>NA|TRBJ1-6|TRBV11-2|NA
CASSFGKGRGTSYNSPLHF
TGTGCCAGCAGCTTCGGAAAGGGCAGGGGTACCTCCTATAATTCACCCCTCCACTTT
>NA|TRBJ1-6|TRBV18|NA
CASSPPGSYNSPLHF
TGTGCCAGCTCACCACCAGGGAGCTATAATTCACCCCTCCACTTT
>TRBD2|TRBJ2-1|TRBV7-2|once
CASSLSGGAVVEQFF
TGTGCCAGCAGTCTTAGCGGGGGGGCCGTCGTTGAGCAGTTCTTC
>TRBD2|TRBJ2-3|TRBV7-2|NA
CASSLVRGGYNTDTQYF
TGTGCCAGCAGCTTAGTCCGGGGGGGCTATAACACAGATACGCAGTATTTT
>TRBD2|TRBJ2-2|TRBV7-3|NA
CASSSQRGETGELFF
TGTGCCAGCAGCTCTCAGCGGGGGGAAACCGGGGAGCTGTTTTTT
>TRBD1|TRBJ2-7|TRBV5-1|NA
CASSIAGTGQGEQYF
TGCGCCAGCAGCATTGCCGGGACAGGCCAGGGTGAGCAGTACTTC
>NA|TRBJ1-5|TRBV19|NA
CASSMGRGNYQPQHF
TGTGCCAGTAGTATGGGGAGGGGCAATTATCAGCCCCAGCATTTT
>NA|TRBJ2-3|TRBV9|NA
CASSAFSGSDTQYF
TGTGCCAGCAGCGCCTTTTCGGGTTCAGATACGCAGTATTTT
>NA|TRBJ2-2|TRBV12-3/TRBV12-4|NA
CASSYRVGGELFF
TGTGCCAGCAGTTACAGGGTAGGCGGGGAGCTGTTTTTT
>NA|TRBJ2-7|TRBV7-2|once
CASSLGRSYSSYEQYF
TGTGCCAGCAGCTTAGGTCGTTCTTACAGCTCCTACGAGCAGTACTTC
>NA|TRBJ2-1|TRBV28|NA
CASNNYNEQFF
TGTGCCAGCAATAACTACAATGAGCAGTTCTTC
>NA|TRBJ1-2|TRBV7-2|NA
CASSRTGVNYGYTF
TGTGCCAGCAGCCGTACCGGGGTTAACTATGGCTACACCTTC
>NA|TRBJ2-1|TRBV6-5|NA
CATTVSQGYNEQFF
TGTGCCACCACAGTTAGCCAGGGGTACAATGAGCAGTTCTTC